These T cell receptor beta chains were read from a single sample in a study of graft-versus-host responses after intestinal transplantation. TCRdb's copy holds only in-frame clones and misses some; the assay was immunoSEQ multiplex PCR. The table has more than 50,000 clones, about 90% seen once. Source: PBMCs, taken roughly 660 days after intestinal transplant. These receptors were taken from a human patient who received an intestinal transplant, so some T cells may come from the graft donor. Each CDR3 is given with its conserved first and last residue. A D gene is named only where the DNA matches it firmly.

>13|TRBV6-6|TRBJ1-2|TRBD1
CASSRTGRLEITF
TGTGCCAGCAGCCGGACAGGGAGGCTAGAGATCACCTTC
>13|TRBV29-1|TRBJ2-7|NA
CSVEDRATYEQYF
TGCAGCGTTGAAGATCGGGCGACCTACGAGCAGTACTTC
>14|TRBV6-5|TRBJ2-7|TRBD2
CASSHATSGGEQYF
TGTGCCAGCAGCCACGCGACTAGCGGGGGGGAGCAGTACTTC
>14|TRBV7-5|TRBJ1-5|NA
CVRSRDRRNQPQHF
TGTGTCAGAAGCCGGGACAGGAGAAATCAGCCCCAGCATTTT
>13|TRBV30|TRBJ2-7|TRBD1
CAWSVVPGGEQYF
TGTGCCTGGAGTGTTGTTCCAGGGGGCGAGCAGTACTTC
>15|TRBV18|TRBJ2-1|NA
CASSPVGSNYNEQFF
TGTGCCAGCTCACCGGTGGGGTCAAACTACAATGAGCAGTTCTTC
>13|TRBV5-1|TRBJ2-2|NA
CASTRGGTGELFF
TGCGCCAGCACTCGGGGTGGGACCGGGGAGCTGTTTTTT
>15|TRBV5-1|TRBJ2-1|NA
CASSLGGGPYNEQFF
TGCGCCAGCAGCTTGGGGGGCGGGCCATACAATGAGCAGTTCTTC
>13|TRBV6-1|TRBJ1-1|NA
CASLIPVGTEAFF
TGTGCCAGCTTAATACCCGTTGGGACTGAAGCTTTCTTT
>11|TRBV18|TRBJ2-3|NA
CASSRGDTQYF
TGTGCCAGCTCAAGGGGAGATACGCAGTATTTT
>15|TRBV5-1|TRBJ1-2|NA
CASSLFPDEAYGYTF
TGCGCCAGCAGCTTGTTCCCGGATGAGGCCTATGGCTACACCTTC
>16|TRBV11-3|TRBJ2-3|TRBD2
CASSLTGGPNTDTQYF
TGTGCCAGCAGCTTGACGGGGGGGCCAAACACAGATACGCAGTATTTT
>14|TRBV11-2|TRBJ2-7|NA
CASSLELPSYEQYF
TGTGCCAGCAGCTTAGAACTCCCCTCCTACGAGCAGTACTTC
>12|TRBV16|TRBJ1-1|TRBD1
CASRRQGVGAFF
TGTGCCAGCAGGCGACAGGGGGTCGGGGCTTTCTTT
>16|TRBV9|TRBJ2-3|TRBD2
CASSVMGTRGTDTQYF
TGTGCCAGCAGCGTGATGGGGACTAGAGGCACAGATACGCAGTATTTT
>14|TRBV19|TRBJ2-2|NA
CASTGERSTGELFF
TGTGCCAGTACAGGCGAGCGGTCCACCGGGGAGCTGTTTTTT
>14|TRBV5-1|TRBJ1-1|NA
CASYPKNMNTEAFF
TGCGCCAGCTACCCCAAAAACATGAACACTGAAGCTTTCTTT